What follows are 25 T cell receptor beta chains derived from one specimen sequenced in a study of shared clonotypes between healthy human individuals. Clones were sequenced by immunoSEQ multiplex PCR, and TCRdb holds only the in-frame ones, with some missing. The sample contains about 480,000 clones, about four fifths of which appear only once. The sequenced sample consisted of PBMCs. These receptors were obtained from a woman in her thirties or forties in good health. Some clones in this sample may be carry-over from other donors' samples.

This clone appeared once. This chain joins TRBV9 and TRBJ2-4; D not certain. Germline lookup yields CDR1 SGDLS and CDR2 YYNGEE. V lost 4 bases and J lost 5, with 13 bases in between. This CDR3 is 14 amino acids long. CDR3 nucleotide sequence: TGTGCCAGCAGCCCCAGACACACTGAAAACATTCAGTACTTC. As protein: CASSPRHTENIQYF.

The chain couples TRBV7-6 to TRBJ2-1; 7 nucleotides agree with TRBD2. This CDR3 has 15 amino acids. V shed 1 base, J shed 8 bases, and the junction held 8 bases outside the gene matches. In germline, CDR1 is SGHVS, CDR2 FNYEAQ. The CDR3 region is CASSLVGGSGDEQFF. The CDR3 coding sequence is TGTGCCAGCAGCTTAGTAGGCGGGAGTGGCGATGAGCAGTTCTTC.

The chain combines TRBV11-2 with TRBJ2-1; maybe TRBD2 (5 bases). With 1 base removed from V and 0 bases from J, the gap between germline ends came to 10 bases. CDR1 and CDR2 from the germline V gene are SGHAT and FQNNGV. CDR3 size: 16 residues. The CDR3 DNA sequence: TGTGCCAGCAGCTTAGGCAGCGGACGCTCCTACAATGAGCAGTTCTTC. It specifies CASSLGSGRSYNEQFF.

The chain combines TRBV2 with TRBJ2-7; 9 bases map to TRBD1. Germline V lookup: CDR1 SNHLY, CDR2 FYNNEI. Unmatched junction bases numbered 11, after V lost 7 bases and J lost 7 bases. The CDR3 has 14 residues. For the CDR3, the DNA is TGTGCCAGCACCCTCGGGACAGGGATCAGGGAGCAGTACTTC. Translation: CASTLGTGIREQYF.

The V and J genes are TRBV5-4 and TRBJ2-3; 9 nucleotides align to TRBD1. Germline CDR1 is SGHNT and CDR2 is YYREEE (reference sequence). The CDR3 consists of 15 residues. The V segment lost 5 bases and the J segment 2 bases; nucleotides outside the gene matches: 6. The CDR3 sequence: CASSLDRGNTDTQYF. The CDR3 bases are TGTGCCAGCAGTCTGGACAGGGGAAACACAGATACGCAGTATTTT.

The chain carries TRBV4-3 and TRBJ2-1; D possibly corresponds to TRBD2 (5 bases). CDR3 size: 15 residues. With 2 bases removed from V and 2 bases from J, the gap between germline ends came to 10 bases. Germline CDR1 and CDR2: LGHNA and YSLEER. CDR3 in amino acids: CASSQSGGPYNEQFF. In DNA form, the CDR3 reads TGCGCCAGCAGCCAATCGGGCGGGCCCTACAATGAGCAGTTCTTC.

V and J are TRBV7-8 and TRBJ2-3, with D perhaps matching TRBD2 (5 bases). Germline V gene lookup returns CDR1 SGHVS and CDR2 FQNEAQ. The CDR3 contains 15 residues. Trimming left V 2 bases short and J 6 bases short, with 15 bases between. Here the CDR3 reads CASSLTPGSLDTQYF. DNA of the CDR3: TGTGCCAGCAGCTTAACCCCGGGGTCACTGGATACGCAGTATTTT.

The table lists this clone with a count of one. V and J are TRBV28 and TRBJ2-2, with D tentatively TRBD1 or TRBD2 (5 bases each). Germline CDR1 reads MDHEN; CDR2 reads SYDVKM. V lost 8 bases and J lost 7, with 17 bases in between. CDR3 length: 14 residues. In DNA form, the CDR3 reads TGTGCCAGCTGGGGACCCCGAAAAGGCGGGGAGCTGTTTTTT. Translated, it gives CASWGPRKGGELFF.

The chain has TRBV7-2 and TRBJ2-1; D gene ambiguous. Trimming cost V 4 bases and J 8 bases, with 18 bases left between them. Germline V gene lookup returns CDR1 SGHTA and CDR2 FQGNSA. The CDR3 is 15 residues long. CDR3 amino acids: CASSSLGPVGYEQFF. For the CDR3, the DNA is TGTGCCAGCAGCTCCCTAGGTCCAGTAGGGTATGAGCAGTTCTTC.

This clone was counted ten times or more. The chain links TRBV2 to TRBJ2-3; D perhaps matches TRBD1 (5 bases). The V gene's germline CDR1 is SNHLY and CDR2 FYNNEI. Trimming removed 8 bases at V and 0 bases at J, with 12 bases between. The CDR3 runs 14 residues. The CDR3 bases are TGTGCCAGCCTAGGGGCTCCGAGCACAGATACGCAGTATTTT. Protein sequence: CASLGAPSTDTQYF. Based on the CDR3 plus reference TRBV2 and TRBJ2-3, the full variable domain is EPEVTQTPSHQVTQMGQEVILRCVPISNHLYFYWYRQILGQKVEFLVSFYNNEISEKSEIFDDQFSVERPDGSNFTLKIRSTKLEDSAMYFCASLGAPSTDTQYFGPGTRLTVL.

The CDR3: CASSVTSPMSNEQFF. In DNA, the CDR3 is TGTGCCAGCAGCGTGACTAGTCCAATGTCCAATGAGCAGTTCTTC. This chain links TRBV9 with TRBJ2-1; D perhaps matches TRBD2 (6 bases). Trimming left V 2 bases short and J 6 bases short, with 15 bases between. The CDR3 has 15 amino acids. Looked up from germline, CDR1 is SGDLS and CDR2 is YYNGEE.

The chain uses TRBV7-6 and TRBJ2-3; 12 bases fit TRBD2. V trimming: 5 bases; J trimming: 4 bases; junction bases outside the gene matches: 13. This CDR3 has 18 amino acids. The germline V gene has CDR1 SGHVS and CDR2 FNYEAQ. The CDR3 here is CASSRGLAGTVRADTQYF. DNA of the CDR3: TGTGCCAGCAGCCGAGGACTAGCGGGAACCGTCAGGGCAGATACGCAGTATTTT.

This clone was picked up one time. J is TRBJ2-1 and V is TRBV28, with a tentative D call TRBD1 (6 bases). Germline values: CDR1 MDHEN, CDR2 SYDVKM. The CDR3 is made up of 13 amino acids. V gave up 5 bases and J gave up 3 bases, with 8 bases separating them. In DNA form, the CDR3 reads TGTGCCAGCAGTCAGGGGAACTACAATGAGCAGTTCTTC. Translation gives CASSQGNYNEQFF.

The chain uses TRBV11-1 and TRBJ2-7, with D perhaps matching TRBD1 (5 bases). Germline V gene sequence: CDR1 SGHAT, CDR2 FQDESV (reference sequence). V lost 5 bases and J lost 2, with 7 bases in between. The CDR3 totals 12 residues. CDR3 DNA: TGTGCCAGCAGCAGGGGTACCTACGAGCAGTACTTC. This codes for CASSRGTYEQYF.

This chain uses TRBV19 with TRBJ2-3; maybe TRBD2 (5 bases). The CDR3 is 13 residues long. The germline V gene has CDR1 LNHDA and CDR2 SQIVND (reference sequence). V was shortened by 5 bases and J by 8 bases, with 14 bases between the two germline ends. The CDR3 loop is CASSPAGEFTQYF. CDR3 DNA: TGTGCCAGTAGTCCCGCTGGGGAGTTTACGCAGTATTTT.

V usage is TRBV7-8 and J usage is TRBJ2-5; TRBD2 might be the D (5 bases). V was trimmed by 1 base and J by 4 bases, leaving 10 bases between them. Per germline, CDR1 SGHVS and CDR2 FQNEAQ. The CDR3 loop spans 14 amino acids. The DNA of the CDR3 is TGTGCCAGCAGCTTAGGAGGGTCATTAGAGACCCAGTACTTC. This gives the protein CASSLGGSLETQYF.

The chain recombines TRBV30 with TRBJ1-2; D perhaps matches TRBD1 (5 bases). CDR3 length: 13 residues. Germline V gene lookup returns CDR1 GTSNPN and CDR2 SVGIG (reference sequence). V was trimmed by 3 bases and J by 6 bases, leaving 14 bases between them. The CDR3: CAWRPPGWDGYTF. The CDR3 nucleotides read TGTGCCTGGAGGCCTCCAGGGTGGGATGGCTACACCTTC.

V usage is TRBV5-6 and J usage is TRBJ2-1; TRBD2 matches 7 bases. The V gene end was trimmed by 4 bases and the J gene end by 7 bases; junction bases not matched to a gene: 14. Germline V lookup: CDR1 SGHDT, CDR2 YYEEEE. The CDR3 length is 16 residues. The DNA for the CDR3 is TGTGCCAGCAGCCGAGCGGTGATGGCGGGAGTGAATGAGCAGTTCTTC. The encoded protein is CASSRAVMAGVNEQFF.

The V and J genes are TRBV21-1 and TRBJ2-5; TRBD2, the D gene given by the table, was not confirmed from the DNA. TRBV21-1 is a pseudogene locus. The CDR3 spans 17 residues. CDR3 region: CASRAGTSGRAGETQYF. In DNA, the CDR3 is TGTGCCAGCAGAGCCGGGACTAGCGGGAGGGCCGGGGAGACCCAGTACTTC.

V is TRBV10-3 and J is TRBJ2-3; D ambiguous. V was cut by 0 bases and J by 2 bases, with 9 bases left in between. Germline values: CDR1 ENHRY, CDR2 SYGVKD. CDR3 length equals 15 residues. This chain's CDR3 is CAISESGSTTDTQYF. The DNA of the CDR3 is TGTGCCATCAGTGAGTCGGGGTCCACCACAGATACGCAGTATTTT.

The genes are TRBV7-9 and TRBJ2-5; TRBD2 agrees at 11 bases. Germline V lookup: CDR1 SEHNR, CDR2 FQNEAQ (reference sequence). With 6 bases clipped from V and 9 bases from J, the junction kept 15 bases outside the gene matches. The CDR3 covers 16 residues. CDR3 sequence reads: CASSLLAGEVAMAQYF. DNA of the CDR3: TGTGCCAGCAGTCTACTAGCGGGAGAGGTAGCCATGGCCCAGTACTTC.

V gene TRBV30 combines with J gene TRBJ2-5, with 12 bases lining up with TRBD1. Germline lookup yields CDR1 GTSNPN and CDR2 SVGIG (reference sequence). CDR3 length: 14 amino acids. After removal of 5 bases from V and 5 bases from J, the junction contained 6 bases not matched to a gene. The CDR3: CAWRGTGGFETQYF. CDR3 bases: TGTGCCTGGCGCGGGACAGGGGGCTTTGAGACCCAGTACTTC. The full variable domain, with the rest looked up from reference TRBV30 and TRBJ2-5, is SQTIHQWPATLVQPVGSPLSLECTVEGTSNPNLYWYRQAAGRGLQLLFYSVGIGQISSEVPQNLSASRPQDRQFILSSKKLLLSDSGFYLCAWRGTGGFETQYFGPGTRLLVL.

This clone appeared a few times. This chain links TRBV28 with TRBJ2-7, with 9 bases aligning to TRBD2. J lost 5 bases, V lost 10 bases, and 3 bases had no gene match. The CDR3 spans 11 residues. Germline lookup yields CDR1 MDHEN and CDR2 SYDVKM. The CDR3 nucleotides are TGTGCCATCATAGCGGGAGACGAGCAGTACTTC. Protein: CAIIAGDEQYF.

The V gene is TRBV11-2, the J gene TRBJ2-5, with D possibly called TRBD1 or TRBD2 (5 bases each). The CDR3 covers 15 residues. CDR1 and CDR2 (germline): SGHAT, FQNNGV. The V and J ends lost 0 bases and 5 bases respectively, with 13 bases between them. This CDR3 is CASSLDRGKGETQYF. The CDR3 nucleotides read TGTGCCAGCAGCTTAGATCGGGGAAAGGGGGAGACCCAGTACTTC. Together with reference TRBV11-2 and TRBJ2-5, the CDR3 gives the full variable domain: EAGVAQSPRYKIIEKRQSVAFWCNPISGHATLYWYQQILGQGPKLLIQFQNNGVVDDSQLPKDRFSAERLKGVDSTLKIQPAKLEDSAVYLCASSLDRGKGETQYFGPGTRLLVL.

This clone has more than one count but fewer than ten. V gene TRBV7-3 combines with J gene TRBJ2-3; D gene unclear. V was cut by 5 bases and J by 3 bases, with 9 bases left in between. Germline loops: CDR1 SGHTA, CDR2 FQGTGA. The CDR3 covers 13 residues. The CDR3 here is CASSPAATDTQYF. The CDR3 coding sequence is TGTGCCAGCAGCCCAGCTGCGACAGATACGCAGTATTTT.